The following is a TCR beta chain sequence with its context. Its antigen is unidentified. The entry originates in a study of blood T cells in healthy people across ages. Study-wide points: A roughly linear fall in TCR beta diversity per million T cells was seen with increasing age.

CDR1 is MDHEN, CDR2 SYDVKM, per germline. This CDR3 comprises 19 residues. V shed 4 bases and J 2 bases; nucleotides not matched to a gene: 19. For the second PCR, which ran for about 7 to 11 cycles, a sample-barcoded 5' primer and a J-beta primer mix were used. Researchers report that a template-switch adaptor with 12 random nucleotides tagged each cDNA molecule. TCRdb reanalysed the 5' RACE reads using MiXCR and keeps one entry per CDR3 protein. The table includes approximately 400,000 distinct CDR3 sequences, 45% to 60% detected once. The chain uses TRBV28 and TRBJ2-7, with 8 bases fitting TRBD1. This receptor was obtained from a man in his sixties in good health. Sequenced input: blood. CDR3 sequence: CASSSLLGVGTGRPYEQYF. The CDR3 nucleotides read TGTGCCAGCAGTTCCCTTCTCGGGGTGGGGACAGGCCGACCCTACGAGCAGTACTTC. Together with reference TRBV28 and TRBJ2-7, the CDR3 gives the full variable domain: DVKVTQSSRYLVKRTGEKVFLECVQDMDHENMFWYRQDPGLGLRLIYFSYDVKMKEKGDIPEGYSVSREKKERFSLILESASTNQTSMYLCASSSLLGVGTGRPYEQYFGPGTRLTVT.